This paragraph covers one T cell receptor (beta chain) sequence. Its antigen is not yet known. No much larger clone exists at a distance of one base, and base qualities are not known. Via the germline V gene, CDR1 is MNHEY and CDR2 SVGAGI. The CDR3 covers 14 residues, taking in both the cysteine and the phenylalanine. Only the CDR3 part of the read is kept: 42 bases, read in frame from the first base. Deletion took 2 bases off V and 2 bases off J, with a span of 6 bases between the germline ends. These data come from a study of PD-1 blockade in mismatch repair-deficient tumors (dated by TCRdb to about 2017). Background for the entire study: Between September 2013 and September 2016, the trial enrolled 80 to 95 consecutive patients with 11 to 12 types of mismatch repair-deficient cancer, all of whom had received prior treatment and were progressing. Tumor-associated T cell clones in the peripheral blood of patients responding to PD-1 blockade were tracked using deep sequencing of TCR CDR3 regions. General findings and caveats noted by the study authors: Tumor-resident clones, often undetectable in blood before treatment, expanded rapidly after pembrolizumab and then contracted, generally before radiologic responses.

The library was prepared using the immunoSEQ multiplex PCR assay. What TCRdb holds here is the immuneACCESS table cut down to in-frame rearrangements. Part of the clones is not present; checked against another copy, under half of the missing clones reflect an unresolved V gene, and the others are unexplained. The sample yields under 150,000 clones; about 90% were counted once. The top ten clones comprise 10% to 15% of the sample. Mismatch repair deficiency was established in every enrolled patient by polymerase chain reaction or immunohistochemistry. A few patients who responded to pembrolizumab therapy underwent TCR sequencing. Pembrolizumab PD-1 blockade was prospectively tested in advanced mismatch repair-deficient cancers, regardless of tissue of origin, in the phase II trial. Serial peripheral blood T cell samples were collected before and at multiple times after starting PD-1 blockade. The timing of each blood sample was reported as weeks after the first dose of pembrolizumab.

This clonotype was obtained from an adult with mismatch repair-deficient cancer. The sequences come from peripheral blood, collected approximately 73 weeks after starting pembrolizumab. The chain is assembled from TRBV6-5 and TRBJ1-4; 6 matching bases give a weak D call of TRBD1. Here the CDR3 is given as CASSYTGTNEKLFF. The nucleotide sequence reads TGTGCCAGCAGTTACACAGGGACTAATGAAAAACTGTTTTTT.